This T cell receptor (beta chain) was identified during a study of T-cell reconstitution after alpha-beta-depleted transplantation in children. This clonotype was found many times. Unique molecular identifiers were incorporated when the TCRbeta library was constructed. TCRdb redid the calling of the PCR reads with MiXCR, one entry per CDR3 protein. The data contain roughly 200,000 distinct CDR3 sequences, 14% to 15% of them seen just once; the ten biggest clones take up over 10%. Here the sequenced sample was PBMCs from the stem cell graft donor, taken from the stem cell graft. The clonotype originates from a human donor who donated a stem cell graft to a child with acute lymphoblastic leukemia.

The CDR3 is CASRDIEGSGQETQYF. DNA for the CDR3: TGCGCCAGCAGAGACATTGAGGGGTCCGGGCAAGAGACCCAGTACTTC. J is TRBJ2-5 and V is TRBV5-1, with D perhaps being TRBD1 or TRBD2 (5 bases each). The CDR3 runs to 16 residues. V lost 5 bases to trimming and J lost 2 bases, with 19 bases between them. The V gene's germline CDR1 is SGHRS and CDR2 YFSETQ.